These 11 T cell receptor beta chains were all obtained from the same sample, sequenced in a study of beta chain features in type 1 diabetes. Reverse transcription of all isolated RNA meant that expressed TCRB transcripts were sequenced. The assay was immunoSEQ multiplex PCR, and TCRdb's table has in-frame clones only and misses some. This table has over 700,000 clones, under 20% appearing once. The sequencing input was naive CD4+ T cells from blood. The receptors stem from a woman aged 18-29 years in good health.

This clone was seen a few times. This chain connects TRBV18 to TRBJ1-5; 9 nucleotides line up with TRBD1. Trimming took 6 bases from V and 6 from J; bases not matched to a gene: 9. From germline, CDR1 is KGHSH and CDR2 LQKENI. This CDR3 has 15 residues. CDR3: CASSPGTGLTQPQHF. DNA of the CDR3: TGTGCCAGCTCCCCCGGGACAGGGCTGACTCAGCCCCAGCATTTT.

V and J are TRBV5-4 and TRBJ2-3, with 8 bases aligning to TRBD2. The CDR3 spans 15 residues. Germline CDR1 reads SGHNT; CDR2 reads YYREEE (reference sequence). The V and J ends lost 4 bases and 6 bases, in that order; junction bases with no gene match: 10. The CDR3 protein is CASSTSGSMGDTQYF. The CDR3 nucleotides read TGTGCCAGCAGCACCAGCGGGAGTATGGGGGATACGCAGTATTTT.

This clone occurred a few times. The chain uses TRBV5-1 and TRBJ2-2; D not resolved. V was clipped by 2 bases and J by 3 bases, with 5 bases between them. CDR1 SGHRS and CDR2 YFSETQ come from the germline V gene. The CDR3 has 13 residues. This CDR3 is CASSFKDTGELFF. The CDR3 nucleotides are TGCGCCAGCAGCTTTAAGGACACCGGGGAGCTGTTTTTT.

J is TRBJ2-3 and V is TRBV14; 10 bases are shared with TRBD2. This CDR3 comprises 15 residues. V lost 5 bases and J lost 7; bases outside the gene matches: 9. Germline V gene sequence: CDR1 SGHDN, CDR2 FVKESK. The CDR3: CASSNLAGVMNTQYF. CDR3 bases: TGTGCCAGCAGCAACCTAGCGGGAGTCATGAATACGCAGTATTTT.

This chain links TRBV7-9 with TRBJ1-1; perhaps TRBD1 as D (5 bases). V shed 5 bases and J shed 4 bases, with 20 bases lying between them. CDR1 and CDR2 (germline): SEHNR, FQNEAQ (reference sequence). The length of the CDR3 is 16 residues. The CDR3 DNA is TGTGCCAGCAGCCTTCGTGGGACGCCCCTCCGCACTGAAGCTTTCTTT. Its protein is CASSLRGTPLRTEAFF.

This clone showed up just a few times. The rearrangement joins TRBV11-2 to TRBJ2-5, with 9 nucleotides matching TRBD2. The CDR3 sequence is 15 residues long. CDR1 and CDR2 (germline): SGHAT, FQNNGV. Germline trimming cut 2 bases from V and 5 bases from J; bases unmatched to any gene: 6. The CDR3 region is CASSLRPSGMETQYF. CDR3 DNA sequence: TGTGCCAGCAGCTTAAGGCCTAGCGGGATGGAGACCCAGTACTTC.

This clone was seen only a few times. This chain links TRBV5-6 with TRBJ2-1; the match to TRBD2 covers 11 bases. This CDR3 is 15 amino acids long. Per the germline V gene, CDR1 is SGHDT and CDR2 is YYEEEE. The V and J ends lost 4 bases and 7 bases, in that order; junction bases with no gene match: 7. The CDR3: CASSQLAGAENEQFF. CDR3 DNA: TGTGCCAGCAGCCAACTAGCGGGAGCTGAGAATGAGCAGTTCTTC.

This rearrangement joins TRBV13 to TRBJ2-1, with 10 bases fitting TRBD2. The CDR3 sequence is 15 residues long. V lost 2 bases to trimming and J lost 6 bases; unmatched junction nucleotides: 4. CDR1 and CDR2 from the germline V gene are PRHDT and FYEKMQ (reference sequence). CDR3 nucleotides: TGTGCCAGCAGCTTACTAGCGGGAGTCAGCAATGAGCAGTTCTTC. This codes for CASSLLAGVSNEQFF.

The V call is TRBV11-2, the J call TRBJ2-5, with a tentative D call TRBD1 (6 bases). The CDR3 has 13 residues. Between the trimmed V and J ends, which lost 5 bases and 3 bases, there was a span of 10 bases. The germline CDR1 and CDR2 sequences are SGHAT and FQNNGV. CDR3 in amino acids: CASSRRTEETQYF. The CDR3 coding sequence is TGTGCCAGCAGCCGCCGGACAGAAGAGACCCAGTACTTC.

This clone has only a few counts. The gene calls are TRBV6-6 and TRBJ1-1; D gene uncertain. CDR1 MNHNY and CDR2 SVGAGI come from the germline V gene (reference sequence). The CDR3 length is 14 residues. Trimming removed 4 bases at V and 5 bases at J, with 14 bases between. The CDR3: CASSSPPGWTEAFF. For the CDR3, the DNA is TGTGCCAGCAGTTCTCCGCCGGGTTGGACTGAAGCTTTCTTT.

This clone came up a few times. This chain connects TRBV11-2 to TRBJ2-7; the D gene is possibly TRBD1 (5 bases). The germline V and J ends were trimmed by 0 bases and 4 bases, with 10 bases remaining between them. Germline V gene sequence: CDR1 SGHAT, CDR2 FQNNGV. CDR3 length equals 14 residues. The CDR3 sequence: CASSLDRAKYEQYF. The CDR3 nucleotides read TGTGCCAGCAGCTTAGACAGGGCGAAATACGAGCAGTACTTC.